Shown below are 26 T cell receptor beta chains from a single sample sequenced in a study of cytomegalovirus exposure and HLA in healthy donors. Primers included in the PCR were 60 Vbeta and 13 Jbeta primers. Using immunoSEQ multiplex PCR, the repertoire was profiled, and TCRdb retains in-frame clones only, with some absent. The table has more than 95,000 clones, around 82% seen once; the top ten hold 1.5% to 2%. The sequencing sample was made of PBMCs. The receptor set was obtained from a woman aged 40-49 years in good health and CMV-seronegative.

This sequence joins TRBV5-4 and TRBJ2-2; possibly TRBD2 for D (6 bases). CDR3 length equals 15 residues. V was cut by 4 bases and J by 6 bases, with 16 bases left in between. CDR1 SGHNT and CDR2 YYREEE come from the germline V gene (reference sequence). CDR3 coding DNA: TGTGCCAGCAGCCCCCGGCGGGGAGCCCCCGGGGAGCTGTTTTTT. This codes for CASSPRRGAPGELFF.

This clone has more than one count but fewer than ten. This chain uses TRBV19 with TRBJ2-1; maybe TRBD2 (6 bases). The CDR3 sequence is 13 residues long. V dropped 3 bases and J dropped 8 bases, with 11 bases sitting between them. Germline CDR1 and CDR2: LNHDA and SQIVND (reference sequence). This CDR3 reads CASSMGGGYEQFF. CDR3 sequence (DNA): TGTGCCAGTAGTATGGGGGGAGGCTATGAGCAGTTCTTC.

CDR3 coding DNA: TGTGCCAGCAGCCGAGAAACTTTTAACAATGAGCAGTTCTTC. Translating it yields CASSRETFNNEQFF. V usage is TRBV2 and J usage is TRBJ2-1; unclear D gene. V was trimmed by 6 bases and J by 5 bases, leaving 14 bases between them. This CDR3 comprises 14 residues. Germline V gene sequence: CDR1 SNHLY, CDR2 FYNNEI.

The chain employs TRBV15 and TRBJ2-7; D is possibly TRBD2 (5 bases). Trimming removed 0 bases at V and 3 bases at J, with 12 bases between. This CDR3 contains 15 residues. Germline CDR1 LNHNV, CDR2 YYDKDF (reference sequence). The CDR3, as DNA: TGTGCCACCAGCAGAGAGGCTAGCAGTGGCTACGAGCAGTACTTC. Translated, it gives CATSREASSGYEQYF.

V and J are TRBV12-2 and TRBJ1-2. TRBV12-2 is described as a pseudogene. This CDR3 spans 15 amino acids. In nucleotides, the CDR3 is TGTGCAAGTCGCTTAGCCCCCGGGGATAACTATGGCTACACCTTC. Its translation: CASRLAPGDNYGYTF.

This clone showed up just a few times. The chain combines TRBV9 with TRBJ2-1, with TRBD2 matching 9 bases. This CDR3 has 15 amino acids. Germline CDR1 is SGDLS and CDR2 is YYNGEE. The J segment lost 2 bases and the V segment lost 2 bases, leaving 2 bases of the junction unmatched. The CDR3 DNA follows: TGTGCCAGCAGCGTTAGCGGGAGACCCTACAATGAGCAGTTCTTC. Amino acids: CASSVSGRPYNEQFF.

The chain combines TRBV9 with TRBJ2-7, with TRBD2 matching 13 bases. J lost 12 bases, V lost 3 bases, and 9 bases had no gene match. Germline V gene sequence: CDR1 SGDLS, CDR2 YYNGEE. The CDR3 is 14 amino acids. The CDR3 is CASSAGTSGIFGYF. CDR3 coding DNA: TGTGCCAGCAGCGCCGGGACTAGCGGGATTTTCGGGTACTTC. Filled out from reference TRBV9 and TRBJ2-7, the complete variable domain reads DSGVTQTPKHLITATGQRVTLRCSPRSGDLSVYWYQQSLDQGLQFLIQYYNGEERAKGNILERFSAQQFPDLHSELNLSSLELGDSALYFCASSAGTSGIFGYFGPGTRLTVT.

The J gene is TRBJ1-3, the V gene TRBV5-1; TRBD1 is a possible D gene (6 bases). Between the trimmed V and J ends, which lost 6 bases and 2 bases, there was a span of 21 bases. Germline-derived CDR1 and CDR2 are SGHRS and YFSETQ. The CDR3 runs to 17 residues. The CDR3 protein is CASTPPAGGDTGNTIYF. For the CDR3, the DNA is TGCGCCAGCACCCCACCGGCGGGGGGGGACACTGGAAACACCATATATTTT.

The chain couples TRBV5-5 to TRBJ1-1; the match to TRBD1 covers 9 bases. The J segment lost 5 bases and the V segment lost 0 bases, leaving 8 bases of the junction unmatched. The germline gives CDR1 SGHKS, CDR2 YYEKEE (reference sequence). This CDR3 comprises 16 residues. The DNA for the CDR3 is TGTGCCAGCAGCTTGGTCCGCGGGACAGGGACGACTGAAGCTTTCTTT. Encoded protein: CASSLVRGTGTTEAFF.

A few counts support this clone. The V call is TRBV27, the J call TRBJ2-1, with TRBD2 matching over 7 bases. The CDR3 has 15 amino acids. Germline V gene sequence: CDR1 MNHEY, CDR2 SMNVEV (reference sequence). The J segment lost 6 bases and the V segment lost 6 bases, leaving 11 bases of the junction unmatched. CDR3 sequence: CASSMGLHITNEQFF. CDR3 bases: TGTGCCAGCAGCATGGGACTACACATAACCAATGAGCAGTTCTTC.

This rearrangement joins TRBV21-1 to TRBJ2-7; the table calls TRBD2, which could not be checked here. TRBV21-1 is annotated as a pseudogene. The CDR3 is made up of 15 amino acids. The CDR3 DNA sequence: TGTGCCAGCGGGGGAGGGCGGACACCAACGGGGGAGCAGTACTTC. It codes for CASGGGRTPTGEQYF.

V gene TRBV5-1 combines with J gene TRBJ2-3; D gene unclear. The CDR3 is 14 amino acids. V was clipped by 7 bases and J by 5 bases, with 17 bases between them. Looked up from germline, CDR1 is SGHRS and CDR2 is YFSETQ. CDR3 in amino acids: CASAWLEPGDTQYF. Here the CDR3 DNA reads TGCGCCAGCGCCTGGCTGGAGCCCGGAGATACGCAGTATTTT. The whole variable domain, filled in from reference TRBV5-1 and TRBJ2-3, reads KAGVTQTPRYLIKTRGQQVTLSCSPISGHRSVSWYQQTPGQGLQFLFEYFSETQRNKGNFPGRFSGRQFSNSRSEMNVSTLELGDSALYLCASAWLEPGDTQYFGPGTRLTVL.

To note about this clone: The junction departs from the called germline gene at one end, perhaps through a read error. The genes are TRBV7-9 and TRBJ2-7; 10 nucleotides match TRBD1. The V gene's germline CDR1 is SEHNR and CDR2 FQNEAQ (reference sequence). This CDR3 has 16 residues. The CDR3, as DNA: TGTTCCAGCAGCCGTACCGGGACAGGGGTTATGGACGAGCAGTACTTC. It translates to CSSSRTGTGVMDEQYF.

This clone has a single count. Written as DNA, the CDR3 is TGTGCCAGCAGCTTAGCGAACTATGGCTACACCTTC. Amino acid sequence: CASSLANYGYTF. The rearrangement links TRBV13 to TRBJ1-2, with D unresolved. The CDR3 has 12 amino acids. Germline assignment: CDR1 PRHDT and CDR2 FYEKMQ (reference sequence). Deletions cut 1 base from V and 2 bases from J, with 2 bases between.

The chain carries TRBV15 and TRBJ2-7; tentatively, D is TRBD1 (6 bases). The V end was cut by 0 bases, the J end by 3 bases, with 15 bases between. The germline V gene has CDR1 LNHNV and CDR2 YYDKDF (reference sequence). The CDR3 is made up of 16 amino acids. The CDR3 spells CATSREFDRPSYEQYF. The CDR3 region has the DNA TGTGCCACCAGCAGAGAATTCGACAGGCCTAGCTACGAGCAGTACTTC.

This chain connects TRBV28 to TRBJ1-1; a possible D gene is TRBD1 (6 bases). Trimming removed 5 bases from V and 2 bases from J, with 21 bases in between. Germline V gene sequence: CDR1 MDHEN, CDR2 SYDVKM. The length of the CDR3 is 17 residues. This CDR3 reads CASSPIYISGTNTEAFF. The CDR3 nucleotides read TGTGCCAGCAGTCCGATATATATATCCGGGACAAACACTGAAGCTTTCTTT.

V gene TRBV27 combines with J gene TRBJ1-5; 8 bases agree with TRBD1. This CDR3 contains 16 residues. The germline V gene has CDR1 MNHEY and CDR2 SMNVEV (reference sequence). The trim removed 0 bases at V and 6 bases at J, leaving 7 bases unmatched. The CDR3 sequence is CASSLSNPGGFQPQHF. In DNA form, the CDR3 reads TGTGCCAGCAGTTTATCGAACCCAGGGGGCTTTCAGCCCCAGCATTTT.

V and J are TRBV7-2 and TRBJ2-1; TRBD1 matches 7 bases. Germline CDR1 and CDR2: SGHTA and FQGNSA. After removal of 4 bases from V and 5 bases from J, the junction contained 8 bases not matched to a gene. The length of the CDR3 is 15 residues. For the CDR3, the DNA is TGTGCCAGCAGCTCCCGGACAGGTCGAAACAATGAGCAGTTCTTC. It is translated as CASSSRTGRNNEQFF.

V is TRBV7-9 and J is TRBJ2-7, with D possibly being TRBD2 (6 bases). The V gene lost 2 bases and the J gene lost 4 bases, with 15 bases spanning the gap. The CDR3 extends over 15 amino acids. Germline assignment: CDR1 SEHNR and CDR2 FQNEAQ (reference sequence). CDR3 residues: CASSLSDSGSYEQYF. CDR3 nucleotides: TGTGCCAGCAGCTTAAGTGATTCCGGGAGTTACGAGCAGTACTTC.

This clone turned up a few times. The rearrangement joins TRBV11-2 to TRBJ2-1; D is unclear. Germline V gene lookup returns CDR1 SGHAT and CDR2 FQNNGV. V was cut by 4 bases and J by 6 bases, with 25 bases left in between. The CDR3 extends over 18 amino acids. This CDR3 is CASSSAAAFVSRRNEQFF. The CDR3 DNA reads TGTGCCAGCAGCTCTGCGGCCGCGTTTGTCTCCCGCCGCAATGAGCAGTTCTTC.

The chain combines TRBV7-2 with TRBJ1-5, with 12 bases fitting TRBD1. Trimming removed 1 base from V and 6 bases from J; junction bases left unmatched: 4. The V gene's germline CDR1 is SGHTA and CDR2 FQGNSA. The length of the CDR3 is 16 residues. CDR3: CASSLVGQGASQPQHF. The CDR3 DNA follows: TGTGCCAGCAGCTTAGTGGGACAGGGGGCTAGTCAGCCCCAGCATTTT.

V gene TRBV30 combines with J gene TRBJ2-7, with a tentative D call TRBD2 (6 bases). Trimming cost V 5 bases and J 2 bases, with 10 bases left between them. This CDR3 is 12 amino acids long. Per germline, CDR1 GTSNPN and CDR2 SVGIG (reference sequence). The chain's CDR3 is CAWAGRTYEQYF. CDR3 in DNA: TGTGCCTGGGCGGGACGGACCTACGAGCAGTACTTC.

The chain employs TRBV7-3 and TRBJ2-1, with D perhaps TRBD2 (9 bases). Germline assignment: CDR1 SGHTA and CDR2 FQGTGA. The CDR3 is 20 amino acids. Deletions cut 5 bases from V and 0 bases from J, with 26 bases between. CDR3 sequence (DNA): TGTGCCAGCAGCCGCCAGGGGGCGGGAGGGCCCCTGAGCTCCTACAATGAGCAGTTCTTC. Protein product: CASSRQGAGGPLSSYNEQFF.

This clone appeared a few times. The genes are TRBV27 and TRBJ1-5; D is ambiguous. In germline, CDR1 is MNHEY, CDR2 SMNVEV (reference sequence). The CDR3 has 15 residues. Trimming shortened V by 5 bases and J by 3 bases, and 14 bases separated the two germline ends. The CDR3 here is CASSPTGGFNQPQHF. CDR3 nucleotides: TGTGCCAGCAGTCCGACGGGAGGGTTCAATCAGCCCCAGCATTTT.

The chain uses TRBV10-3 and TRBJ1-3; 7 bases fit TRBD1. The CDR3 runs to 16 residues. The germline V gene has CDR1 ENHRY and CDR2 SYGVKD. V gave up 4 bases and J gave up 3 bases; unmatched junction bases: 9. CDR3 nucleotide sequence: TGTGCCATCAGTGCTTCCTCAGGGGGAGATGGAAACACCATATATTTT. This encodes CAISASSGGDGNTIYF.

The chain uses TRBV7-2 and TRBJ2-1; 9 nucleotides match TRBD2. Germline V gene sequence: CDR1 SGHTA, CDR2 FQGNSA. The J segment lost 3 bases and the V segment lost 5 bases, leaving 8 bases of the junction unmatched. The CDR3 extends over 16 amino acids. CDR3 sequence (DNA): TGTGCCAGCAGCATTTTAGCGGGAGCGGGCTACAATGAGCAGTTCTTC. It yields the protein CASSILAGAGYNEQFF.